These 13 T cell receptor beta chains were sequenced from one sample in a study of T cell changes during pregnancy in multiple sclerosis. Using immunoSEQ multiplex PCR, the repertoire was profiled, and TCRdb retains in-frame clones only, with some absent. The table includes some 68,000 clones, approximately 90% detected once. The sample consisted of peripheral blood, taken in the second trimester of pregnancy. Source of these receptors: a female donor with multiple sclerosis, enrolled in a pregnancy study.

The chain has TRBV19 and TRBJ2-1; D gene uncertain. Trimming took 6 bases from V and 0 from J, leaving 9 bases between them. The CDR3 runs 14 residues. CDR1 and CDR2 (germline): LNHDA, SQIVND (reference sequence). The CDR3 here is CASSSEYSYNEQFF. The CDR3 DNA reads TGTGCCAGTAGCTCCGAGTACTCCTACAATGAGCAGTTCTTC.

This chain links TRBV7-8 with TRBJ1-1; the match to TRBD1 covers 10 bases. Unmatched junction bases numbered 15, after V lost 5 bases and J lost 6 bases. This CDR3 is built from 17 residues. The germline V gene has CDR1 SGHVS and CDR2 FQNEAQ. The CDR3 spells CASSTRTGGTLEAEAFF. CDR3 nucleotide sequence: TGTGCCAGCAGCACTCGGACAGGGGGGACTTTAGAGGCTGAAGCTTTCTTT.

The genes are TRBV7-9 and TRBJ2-1; a possible D gene is TRBD2 (5 bases). In germline, CDR1 is SEHNR, CDR2 FQNEAQ (reference sequence). CDR3 length equals 18 residues. The ends were cut back, 7 bases at V and 4 bases at J, with 26 bases in the middle. Written as DNA, the CDR3 is TGTGCCAGCACCCCAGGCGGAGCGGCGAATCCTACGTACAATGAGCAGTTCTTC. Its protein is CASTPGGAANPTYNEQFF. Full variable domain (remainder filled in from reference TRBV7-9 and TRBJ2-1): DTGVSQNPRHKITKRGQNVTFRCDPISEHNRLYWYRQTLGQGPEFLTYFQNEAQLEKSRLLSDRFSAERPKGSFSTLEIQRTEQGDSAMYLCASTPGGAANPTYNEQFFGPGTRLTVL.

CDR3 loop: CASSSSVLDAGEQFF. The DNA of the CDR3 is TGTGCCAGCAGTTCCTCAGTCCTTGATGCTGGTGAGCAGTTCTTC. J is TRBJ2-1 and V is TRBV2; D gene uncertain. V was shortened by 5 bases and J by 9 bases, with 20 bases between the two germline ends. CDR3 size: 15 residues. The germline V gene encodes CDR1 SNHLY and CDR2 FYNNEI.

V is TRBV5-6 and J is TRBJ2-1; possibly TRBD1 for D (6 bases). Trimming stripped 2 bases from V and 6 bases from J, with 18 bases between. There are 16 residues in the CDR3. Germline CDR1 reads SGHDT; CDR2 reads YYEEEE. CDR3 residues: CASSLYHRALGNEQFF. The CDR3 DNA is TGTGCCAGCAGCTTATATCACAGGGCCTTGGGCAATGAGCAGTTCTTC.

CDR3 sequence: CASSAPRGGYTDTQYF. The CDR3 DNA is TGTGCCAGCAGCGCGCCGCGAGGCGGATACACAGATACGCAGTATTTT. The V gene is TRBV9, the J gene TRBJ2-3; D remains unclear. The CDR3 covers 16 residues. CDR1 and CDR2 from the germline V gene are SGDLS and YYNGEE. The V end lost 3 bases, the J end lost 2 bases, and 16 bases lay between the germline ends.

The CDR3 protein is CASSPGTGQHYGYTF. As DNA, the CDR3 is TGTGCCAGCAGCCCCGGGACAGGGCAACACTATGGCTACACCTTC. V is TRBV11-2 and J is TRBJ1-2; 9 bases match TRBD1. The CDR3 loop spans 15 amino acids. Germline CDR1 and CDR2: SGHAT and FQNNGV. With 5 bases clipped from V and 3 bases from J, the junction kept 7 bases outside the gene matches.

The J gene is TRBJ2-7, the V gene TRBV14; D ambiguous. V was clipped by 3 bases and J by 4 bases, with 7 bases between them. The CDR3 contains 12 residues. CDR1 is SGHDN, CDR2 FVKESK, per germline. The CDR3: CASSQVLYEQYF. Here the CDR3 DNA reads TGTGCCAGCAGCCAGGTCCTATACGAGCAGTACTTC.

This sequence joins TRBV12-5 and TRBJ1-1; D is unresolved. Germline assignment: CDR1 LGHNT and CDR2 FRNRAP. This CDR3 is 16 amino acids long. V dropped 0 bases and J dropped 2 bases, with 13 bases sitting between them. CDR3 residues: CASGLVLGRRNTEAFF. CDR3 coding DNA: TGTGCTAGTGGTTTGGTACTAGGCCGAAGAAACACTGAAGCTTTCTTT. The whole variable domain, filled in from reference TRBV12-5 and TRBJ1-1, reads DARVTQTPRHKVTEMGQEVTMRCQPILGHNTVFWYRQTMMQGLELLAYFRNRAPLDDSGMPKDRFSAEMPDATLATLKIQPSEPRDSAVYFCASGLVLGRRNTEAFFGQGTRLTVV.

The V call is TRBV5-5, the J call TRBJ1-1, with D possibly being TRBD1 (6 bases). Trimming left V 4 bases short and J 1 base short, with 11 bases between. CDR3 length equals 14 residues. CDR1 and CDR2 from the germline V gene are SGHKS and YYEKEE (reference sequence). The CDR3 DNA reads TGTGCCAGCAGCCAACAGGGACCGAACACTGAAGCTTTCTTT. Translating gives CASSQQGPNTEAFF.

Worth noting for this clone: The sample contains more than one DNA sequence encoding this CDR3. The gene calls are TRBV6-5 and TRBJ2-7; perhaps TRBD2 as D (6 bases). V was cut by 0 bases and J by 0 bases, with 12 bases left in between. CDR3 length: 16 amino acids. Germline CDR1 reads MNHEY; CDR2 reads SVGAGI. The CDR3 bases are TGTGCCAGCAGTTACTCGTCTGGGGGGAGCTCCTACGAGCAGTACTTC. It translates to CASSYSSGGSSYEQYF.

The genes are TRBV5-1 and TRBJ2-7, with a possible D match to TRBD1 (6 bases). There are 14 residues in the CDR3. With 3 bases removed from V and 0 bases from J, the gap between germline ends came to 10 bases. Germline CDR1 is SGHRS and CDR2 is YFSETQ. CDR3 in amino acids: CASSWTARSYEQYF. CDR3 in DNA: TGCGCCAGCAGCTGGACAGCCCGCTCCTACGAGCAGTACTTC.

The J gene is TRBJ2-3, the V gene TRBV5-6; D is undetermined. The CDR3 loop spans 13 amino acids. Per germline, CDR1 SGHDT and CDR2 YYEEEE. Between the trimmed V and J ends, which lost 4 bases and 6 bases, there was a span of 12 bases. CDR3 DNA sequence: TGTGCCAGCAGCGTCCTGGAGCTGGATACGCAGTATTTT. Protein: CASSVLELDTQYF.